Each of the 19 T cell receptor beta chains below was sequenced from the same sample in a study of control samples from healthy donors and cancer patients. The data were produced by immunoSEQ multiplex PCR, yet TCRdb's version contains in-frame clones alone and is incomplete. The data hold about 140,000 clones, with 90% to 95% observed a single time. Sequencing was carried out using blood. The receptor source for this set is a man aged 40-49 years in good health.

The J gene is TRBJ1-2, the V gene TRBV11-2; 7 bases map to TRBD1. This CDR3 region has 14 residues. Germline lookup yields CDR1 SGHAT and CDR2 FQNNGV. The trim removed 0 bases at V and 3 bases at J, leaving 1 base unmatched. CDR3 DNA sequence: TGTGCCAGCAGCTTAGAAGGGGGCGACTATGGCTACACCTTC. It yields the protein CASSLEGGDYGYTF.

This clone was picked up one time. The chain combines TRBV18 with TRBJ1-2, with D perhaps matching TRBD1 (6 bases). Trimming removed 1 base from V and 4 bases from J, with 7 bases in between. Per germline, CDR1 KGHSH and CDR2 LQKENI. The CDR3 is 13 amino acids. The CDR3 is CASSPLGAYGYTF. DNA of the CDR3: TGTGCCAGCTCACCACTGGGGGCCTATGGCTACACCTTC.

This sequence joins TRBV7-2 and TRBJ2-2, with a possible D match to TRBD2 (5 bases). This CDR3 spans 15 amino acids. Trimming shortened V by 1 base and J by 4 bases, and 10 bases separated the two germline ends. Per the germline V gene, CDR1 is SGHTA and CDR2 is FQGNSA. The DNA for the CDR3 is TGTGCCAGCAGCTTAGTCGGGGTTACCACCGGGGAGCTGTTTTTT. Translation: CASSLVGVTTGELFF. The full variable domain, with the rest looked up from reference TRBV7-2 and TRBJ2-2, is GAGVSQSPSNKVTEKGKDVELRCDPISGHTALYWYRQSLGQGLEFLIYFQGNSAPDKSGLPSDRFSAERTGGSVSTLTIQRTQQEDSAVYLCASSLVGVTTGELFFGEGSRLTVL.

The gene calls are TRBV28 and TRBJ1-5; D possibly corresponds to TRBD1 (6 bases). Germline-derived CDR1 and CDR2 are MDHEN and SYDVKM. This CDR3 spans 15 amino acids. Between the trimmed V and J ends, which lost 2 bases and 7 bases, there was a span of 15 bases. CDR3 amino acids: CASSLGSGEEQPQHF. The CDR3 DNA reads TGTGCCAGCAGTTTAGGTTCAGGGGAAGAACAGCCCCAGCATTTT.

This rearrangement joins TRBV5-1 to TRBJ1-5; possibly TRBD1 for D (5 bases). The germline gives CDR1 SGHRS, CDR2 YFSETQ. V gave up 5 bases and J gave up 4 bases, with 19 bases separating them. The CDR3 runs 16 residues. CDR3 protein: CASSPFQGDGNQPQHF. The CDR3 coding sequence is TGCGCCAGCAGTCCGTTCCAGGGCGATGGGAATCAGCCCCAGCATTTT. The variable domain in full, completed from reference TRBV5-1 and TRBJ1-5, reads KAGVTQTPRYLIKTRGQQVTLSCSPISGHRSVSWYQQTPGQGLQFLFEYFSETQRNKGNFPGRFSGRQFSNSRSEMNVSTLELGDSALYLCASSPFQGDGNQPQHFGDGTRLSIL.

The V and J genes are TRBV4-2 and TRBJ1-2, with unresolved D. V lost 0 bases, J lost 4 bases, and 12 bases lay in between. This CDR3 region has 15 residues. Germline assignment: CDR1 LGHNA and CDR2 YNFKEQ. As DNA, the CDR3 is TGTGCCAGCAGCCAAGATCGGGCAGCGACCTATGGCTACACCTTC. It translates to CASSQDRAATYGYTF.

The rearrangement uses TRBV5-4 and TRBJ1-2, with D perhaps TRBD1 (6 bases). Germline V lookup: CDR1 SGHNT, CDR2 YYREEE (reference sequence). The germline V and J ends were trimmed by 3 bases and 7 bases, with 13 bases remaining between them. The CDR3 is 13 residues long. The CDR3 coding sequence is TGTGCCAGCAGCTCGGGGGCCGTTGGTGGCTACACCTTC. This translates into CASSSGAVGGYTF.

The J gene is TRBJ1-2, the V gene TRBV10-2; 7 bases agree with TRBD1. CDR1 WSHSY and CDR2 SAAADI come from the germline V gene. The CDR3 runs 13 residues. V gave up 7 bases and J gave up 2 bases; unmatched junction bases: 4. The CDR3 DNA follows: TGCGCCAGCACCAAGGACAGGAACTATGGCTACACCTTC. This gives the protein CASTKDRNYGYTF.

The V gene is TRBV11-1, the J gene TRBJ2-1; 7 positions agree with TRBD2. CDR3 length equals 16 residues. The V and J ends lost 6 bases and 2 bases, in that order; junction bases with no gene match: 10. In germline, CDR1 is SGHAT, CDR2 FQDESV (reference sequence). DNA for the CDR3: TGTGCCAGCAGTTGGGGAAGCGGGGATGCCTACAATGAGCAGTTCTTC. Translation: CASSWGSGDAYNEQFF.

V and J are TRBV7-8 and TRBJ2-5; no clear D gene. The germline V gene encodes CDR1 SGHVS and CDR2 FQNEAQ. With 0 bases removed from V and 0 bases from J, the gap between germline ends came to 17 bases. The CDR3 has 18 amino acids. This chain's CDR3 is CASSLASLKTGYQETQYF. CDR3 coding DNA: TGTGCCAGCAGCTTAGCGAGTTTAAAGACTGGCTACCAAGAGACCCAGTACTTC.

V usage is TRBV9 and J usage is TRBJ2-7; the D gene could be TRBD1 or TRBD2 (5 bases each). The CDR3 has 13 amino acids. The V and J ends lost 7 bases and 3 bases respectively, with 14 bases between them. From germline, CDR1 is SGDLS and CDR2 YYNGEE. CDR3 DNA: TGTGCCAGCGGGGACGGAGGTATCTACGAGCAGTACTTC. Amino acids: CASGDGGIYEQYF.

With regard to this clone: Other DNA sequences in this specimen translate into the identical CDR3. V and J are TRBV5-6 and TRBJ1-2; D is uncertain. Between the trimmed V and J ends, which lost 2 bases and 2 bases, there was a span of 10 bases. Germline assignment: CDR1 SGHDT and CDR2 YYEEEE. This CDR3 spans 14 amino acids. This CDR3 is CASSLAGSNYGYTF. The CDR3 DNA sequence: TGTGCCAGCAGCTTAGCAGGTTCCAACTATGGCTACACCTTC.

V is TRBV19 and J is TRBJ1-2, with D unclear. The V gene lost 4 bases and the J gene lost 8 bases, with 17 bases spanning the gap. CDR3 size: 14 residues. The germline V gene has CDR1 LNHDA and CDR2 SQIVND (reference sequence). The CDR3 loop is CASSTHGQLEGYTF. The CDR3, as DNA: TGTGCCAGTAGTACTCACGGGCAGCTGGAGGGCTACACCTTC.

J is TRBJ2-7 and V is TRBV19; 7 bases agree with TRBD1. This CDR3 contains 13 residues. V was clipped by 3 bases and J by 4 bases; unmatched bases: 3. CDR1 and CDR2 from the germline V gene are LNHDA and SQIVND (reference sequence). The CDR3 DNA sequence: TGTGCCAGTAGTATTGCACAGGGGTACGAGCAGTACTTC. Encoded protein: CASSIAQGYEQYF.

The CDR3 DNA sequence: TGTGCCAGCAGCGTACAGCAGAACACTGAAGCTTTCTTT. Translating gives CASSVQQNTEAFF. The chain has TRBV9 and TRBJ1-1; no clear D. CDR3 length: 13 residues. The V end was cut by 1 base, the J end by 1 base, with 5 bases between. Germline assignment: CDR1 SGDLS and CDR2 YYNGEE. Complete variable domain (other parts from reference TRBV9 and TRBJ1-1): DSGVTQTPKHLITATGQRVTLRCSPRSGDLSVYWYQQSLDQGLQFLIQYYNGEERAKGNILERFSAQQFPDLHSELNLSSLELGDSALYFCASSVQQNTEAFFGQGTRLTVV.

V gene TRBV19 combines with J gene TRBJ1-2, with 8 bases that match TRBD1. V lost 5 bases and J lost 2; bases outside the gene matches: 4. Germline V lookup: CDR1 LNHDA, CDR2 SQIVND (reference sequence). The length of the CDR3 is 14 residues. Written as DNA, the CDR3 is TGTGCCAGTAGTGGCAGGGGGCAAAACTATGGCTACACCTTC. Its protein product is CASSGRGQNYGYTF. The entire variable domain, with the rest obtained from reference TRBV19 and TRBJ1-2, is as follows: DGGITQSPKYLFRKEGQNVTLSCEQNLNHDAMYWYRQDPGQGLRLIYYSQIVNDFQKGDIAEGYSVSREKKESFPLTVTSAQKNPTAFYLCASSGRGQNYGYTFGSGTRLTVV.

This chain uses TRBV28 with TRBJ1-2; weak D call: TRBD1 (5 bases). In germline, CDR1 is MDHEN, CDR2 SYDVKM. The CDR3 has 13 amino acids. Trimming took 5 bases from V and 0 from J, leaving 7 bases between them. The CDR3 nucleotides are TGTGCCAGCAGTCAGGGTCCTAACTATGGCTACACCTTC. Its protein is CASSQGPNYGYTF.

The chain links TRBV24-1 to TRBJ2-2; 7 bases line up with TRBD1. This CDR3 spans 15 amino acids. With 11 bases clipped from V and 3 bases from J, the junction kept 11 bases outside the gene matches. CDR1 is KGHDR, CDR2 SFDVKD, per germline. The CDR3 is CASGRQGPYTGELFF. The CDR3 DNA follows: TGTGCCAGCGGGCGACAGGGCCCCTACACCGGGGAGCTGTTTTTT.

This sequence joins TRBV29-1 and TRBJ2-4, with TRBD1 identical over 11 bases. The CDR3 extends over 14 amino acids. Germline values: CDR1 SQVTM, CDR2 ANQGSEA. The J segment lost 4 bases and the V segment lost 6 bases, leaving 5 bases of the junction unmatched. The CDR3 DNA reads as TGCAGCGTCGAGGACAGGGGGCCTAAAAACATTCAGTACTTC. This codes for CSVEDRGPKNIQYF.